Below, one TCR beta chain is given with its context. Antigen unknown. This specimen comes from a study of siplizumab effects on memory and regulatory T cells. This table comes from immunoSEQ multiplex PCR, and its TCRdb copy is limited to in-frame clones, with some not included. The data show about 100,000 clones, with about 94% seen just once and 1% to 1.5% held by the top ten. Study results and limitations: Memory cells that were CD4+ and unstimulated gave rise to alloreactive sequences, which siplizumab significantly reduced. Memory cells seemed less diverse than naive T cells, which seemed major alloresponse contributors. The authors mapped only a minor fraction of alloreactive clones to unstimulated subsets.

CDR1 MNHNS and CDR2 SASEGT come from the germline V gene. V lost 3 bases and J lost 14, with 29 bases in between. CDR3 length equals 17 residues. The rearrangement uses TRBV6-1 and TRBJ2-1, with TRBD1 as a possible D gene (6 bases). The sequenced sample was non-Treg CD4+ T cells sorted from blood. The sequence was collected from a human donor in good health. The CDR3 coding sequence is TGTGCCAGCAGTGATATCAACAGGGCCCCGCTAAAGGGGGAGAAGTTCTTC. Translation gives CASSDINRAPLKGEKFF.